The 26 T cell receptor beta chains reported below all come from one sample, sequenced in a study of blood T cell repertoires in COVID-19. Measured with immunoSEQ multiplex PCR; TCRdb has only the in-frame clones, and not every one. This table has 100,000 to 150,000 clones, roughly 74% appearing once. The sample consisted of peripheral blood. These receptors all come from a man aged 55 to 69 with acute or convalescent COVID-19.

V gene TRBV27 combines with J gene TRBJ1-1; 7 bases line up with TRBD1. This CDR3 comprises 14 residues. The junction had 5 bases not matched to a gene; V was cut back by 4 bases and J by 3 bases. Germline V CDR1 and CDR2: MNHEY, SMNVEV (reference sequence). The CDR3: CASSYRQGYTEAFF. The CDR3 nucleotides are TGTGCCAGCAGTTACAGACAGGGATACACTGAAGCTTTCTTT.

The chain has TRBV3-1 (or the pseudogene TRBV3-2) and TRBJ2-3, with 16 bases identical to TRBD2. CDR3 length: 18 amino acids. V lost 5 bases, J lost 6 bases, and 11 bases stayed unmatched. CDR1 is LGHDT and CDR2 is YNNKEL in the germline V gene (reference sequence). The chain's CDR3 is CASSSPPGLAGGLDTQYF. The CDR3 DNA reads TGTGCCAGCAGCTCCCCGCCGGGACTAGCGGGAGGGTTGGATACGCAGTATTTT.

DNA for the CDR3: TGTGCCAGCAGCACTCAGGGGGGTGAGACCCAGTACTTC. This encodes CASSTQGGETQYF. The chain is built from TRBV3-1 (or the pseudogene TRBV3-2) and TRBJ2-5; tentative D call: TRBD1 (7 bases). The germline CDR1 and CDR2 sequences are LGHDT and YNNKEL (reference sequence). The CDR3 covers 13 residues. Trimming shortened V by 5 bases and J by 5 bases, and 12 bases separated the two germline ends.

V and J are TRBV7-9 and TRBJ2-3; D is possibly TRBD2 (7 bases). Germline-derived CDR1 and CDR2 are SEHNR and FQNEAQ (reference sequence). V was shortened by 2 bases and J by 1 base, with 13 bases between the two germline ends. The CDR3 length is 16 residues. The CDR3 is CASSLLRGRRTDTQYF. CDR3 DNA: TGTGCCAGCAGCTTACTGCGGGGGCGGCGCACAGATACGCAGTATTTT.

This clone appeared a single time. The CDR3 DNA sequence: TGTGCCAGCAGCCAAATGACAGGGGGGGATCGGTACTTC. The encoded protein is CASSQMTGGDRYF. The chain joins TRBV5-8 to TRBJ2-7, with 9 nucleotides matching TRBD1. The CDR3 is made up of 13 amino acids. CDR1 is SGHTS and CDR2 is YDEGEE in the germline V gene. Trimming at V came to 4 bases and at J to 12 bases, leaving 11 bases not matched to a gene.

CDR3 residues: CASTPYTAGATDTQYF. As DNA, the CDR3 is TGTGCCAGCACCCCCTATACAGCGGGAGCGACAGATACGCAGTATTTT. The J gene is TRBJ2-3, the V gene TRBV11-2, with TRBD2 identical over 8 bases. V dropped 7 bases and J dropped 3; count of bases not matched to a gene: 12. Germline V gives CDR1 SGHAT, CDR2 FQNNGV. CDR3 length: 16 residues.

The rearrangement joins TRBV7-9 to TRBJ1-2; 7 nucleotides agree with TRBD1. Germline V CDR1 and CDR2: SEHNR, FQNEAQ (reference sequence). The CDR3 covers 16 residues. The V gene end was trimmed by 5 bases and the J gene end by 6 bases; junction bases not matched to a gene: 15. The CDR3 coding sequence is TGTGCCAGCAGCCCCACCCCAAAAAGTCAGGGGGATGGCTACACCTTC. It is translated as CASSPTPKSQGDGYTF.

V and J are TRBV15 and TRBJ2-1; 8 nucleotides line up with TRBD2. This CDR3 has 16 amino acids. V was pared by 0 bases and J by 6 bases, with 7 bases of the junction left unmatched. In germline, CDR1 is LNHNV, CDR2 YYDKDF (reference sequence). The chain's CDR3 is CATSRDRAGEGNEQFF. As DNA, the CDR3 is TGTGCCACCAGCAGAGATCGAGCGGGAGAAGGCAATGAGCAGTTCTTC.

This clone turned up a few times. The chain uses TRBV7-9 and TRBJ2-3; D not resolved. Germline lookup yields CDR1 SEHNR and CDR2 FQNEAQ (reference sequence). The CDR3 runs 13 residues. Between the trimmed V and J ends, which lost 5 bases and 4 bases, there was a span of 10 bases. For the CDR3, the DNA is TGTGCCAGCAGCAACCTCGAGGCAGATACGCAGTATTTT. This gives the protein CASSNLEADTQYF. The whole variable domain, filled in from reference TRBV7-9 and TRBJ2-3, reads DTGVSQNPRHKITKRGQNVTFRCDPISEHNRLYWYRQTLGQGPEFLTYFQNEAQLEKSRLLSDRFSAERPKGSFSTLEIQRTEQGDSAMYLCASSNLEADTQYFGPGTRLTVL.

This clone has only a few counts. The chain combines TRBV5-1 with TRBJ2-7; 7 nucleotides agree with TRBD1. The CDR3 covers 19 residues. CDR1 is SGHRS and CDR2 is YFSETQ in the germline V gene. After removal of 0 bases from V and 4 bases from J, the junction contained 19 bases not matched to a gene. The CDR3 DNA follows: TGCGCCAGCAGCTTGGCCTTAGGGACAGAGGTCAGACTACGATACGAGCAGTACTTC. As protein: CASSLALGTEVRLRYEQYF.

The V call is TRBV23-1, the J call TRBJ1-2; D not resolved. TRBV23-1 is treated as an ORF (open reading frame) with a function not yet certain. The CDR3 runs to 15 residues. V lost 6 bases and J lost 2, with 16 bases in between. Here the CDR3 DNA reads TGCGCCAGCAGCCCCGCGGTGCAGCTCAACTATGGCTACACCTTC. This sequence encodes CASSPAVQLNYGYTF.

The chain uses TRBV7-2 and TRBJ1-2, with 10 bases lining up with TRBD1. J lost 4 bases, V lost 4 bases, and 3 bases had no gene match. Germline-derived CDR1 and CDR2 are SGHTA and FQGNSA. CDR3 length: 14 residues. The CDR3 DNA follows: TGTGCCAGCAGCTCCGGGACAGGGGCCTATGGCTACACCTTC. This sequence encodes CASSSGTGAYGYTF.

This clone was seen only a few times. The CDR3 DNA reads TGTGCCAGCAGTTCCAACCCGGGACAGTCGTATGGCTACACCTTC. As protein: CASSSNPGQSYGYTF. J is TRBJ1-2 and V is TRBV6-5; 7 bases are shared with TRBD1. Germline V gene data show CDR1 as MNHEY and CDR2 as SVGAGI. V was pared by 4 bases and J by 5 bases, with 10 bases of the junction left unmatched. The CDR3 covers 15 residues.

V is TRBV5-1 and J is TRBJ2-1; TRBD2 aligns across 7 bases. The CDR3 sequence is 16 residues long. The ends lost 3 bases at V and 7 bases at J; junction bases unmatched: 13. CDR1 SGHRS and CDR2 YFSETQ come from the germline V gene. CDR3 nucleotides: TGCGCCAGCAGCTGGCGGGCAACCCAGGGAGGGAATGAGCAGTTCTTC. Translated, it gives CASSWRATQGGNEQFF.

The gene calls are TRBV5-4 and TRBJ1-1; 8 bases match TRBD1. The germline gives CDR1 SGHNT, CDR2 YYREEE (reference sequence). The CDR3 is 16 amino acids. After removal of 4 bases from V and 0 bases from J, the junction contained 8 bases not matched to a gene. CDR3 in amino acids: CASSAYRGIVNTEAFF. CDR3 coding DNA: TGTGCCAGCAGCGCATACAGGGGGATCGTGAACACTGAAGCTTTCTTT.

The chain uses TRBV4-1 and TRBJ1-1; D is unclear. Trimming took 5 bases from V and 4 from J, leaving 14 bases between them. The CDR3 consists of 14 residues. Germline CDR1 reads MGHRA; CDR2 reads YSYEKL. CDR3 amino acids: CASSGPLRGTEAFF. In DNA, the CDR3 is TGCGCCAGCAGCGGTCCGTTACGGGGCACTGAAGCTTTCTTT.

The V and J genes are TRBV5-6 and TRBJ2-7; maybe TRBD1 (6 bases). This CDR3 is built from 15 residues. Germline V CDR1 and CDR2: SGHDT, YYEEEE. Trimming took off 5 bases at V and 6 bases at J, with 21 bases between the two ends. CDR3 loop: CASRGAGALGSEQYF. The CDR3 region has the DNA TGTGCCAGCAGGGGGGCCGGGGCCTTGGGGAGCGAGCAGTACTTC.

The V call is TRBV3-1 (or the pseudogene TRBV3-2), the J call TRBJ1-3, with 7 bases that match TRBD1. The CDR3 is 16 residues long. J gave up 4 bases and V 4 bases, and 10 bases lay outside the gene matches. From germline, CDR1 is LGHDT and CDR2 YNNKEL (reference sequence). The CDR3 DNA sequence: TGTGCCAGCAGCCGGAGAAAACAGGGGTGGGGAAACACCATATATTTT. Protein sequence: CASSRRKQGWGNTIYF.

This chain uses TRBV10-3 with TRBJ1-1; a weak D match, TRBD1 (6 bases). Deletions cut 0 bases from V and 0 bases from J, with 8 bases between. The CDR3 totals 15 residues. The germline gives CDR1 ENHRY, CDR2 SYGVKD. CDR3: CAISESGALNTEAFF. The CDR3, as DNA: TGTGCCATCAGTGAGTCGGGGGCACTGAACACTGAAGCTTTCTTT.

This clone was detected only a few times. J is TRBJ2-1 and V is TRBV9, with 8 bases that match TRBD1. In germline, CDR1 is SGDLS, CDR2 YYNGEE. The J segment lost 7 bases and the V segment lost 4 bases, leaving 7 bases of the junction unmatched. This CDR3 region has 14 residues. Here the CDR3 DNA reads TGTGCCAGCAGCCCACGACAGGGGAGGAATGAGCAGTTCTTC. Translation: CASSPRQGRNEQFF.

The CDR3 region has the DNA TGTGCCAGCTCAGGACGTGGCGGGGGAAGCTACAATGAGCAGTTCTTC. Translating it yields CASSGRGGGSYNEQFF. This sequence joins TRBV18 and TRBJ2-1; TRBD2 matches 7 bases. The CDR3 runs 16 residues. J gave up 3 bases and V 5 bases, and 10 bases lay outside the gene matches. Germline values: CDR1 KGHSH, CDR2 LQKENI.

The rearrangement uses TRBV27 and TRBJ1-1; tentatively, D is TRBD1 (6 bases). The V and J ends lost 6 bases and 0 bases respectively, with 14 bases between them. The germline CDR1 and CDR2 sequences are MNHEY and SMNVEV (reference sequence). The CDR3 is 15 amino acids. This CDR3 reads CASSKKGDMNTEAFF. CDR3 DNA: TGTGCCAGCAGCAAAAAGGGGGATATGAACACTGAAGCTTTCTTT.

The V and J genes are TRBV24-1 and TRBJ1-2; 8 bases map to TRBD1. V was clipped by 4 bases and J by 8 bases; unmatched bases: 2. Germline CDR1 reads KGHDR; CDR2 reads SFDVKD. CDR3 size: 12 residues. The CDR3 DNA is TGTGCCACCAGTGAAAGACAGGGGGGCTACACCTTC. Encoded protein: CATSERQGGYTF.

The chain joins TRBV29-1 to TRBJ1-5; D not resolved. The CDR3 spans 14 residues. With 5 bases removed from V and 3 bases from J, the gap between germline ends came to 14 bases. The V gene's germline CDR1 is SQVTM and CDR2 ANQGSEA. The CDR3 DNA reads TGCAGCGTTTCGGCGGGCAGAACCAATCAGCCCCAGCATTTT. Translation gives CSVSAGRTNQPQHF.

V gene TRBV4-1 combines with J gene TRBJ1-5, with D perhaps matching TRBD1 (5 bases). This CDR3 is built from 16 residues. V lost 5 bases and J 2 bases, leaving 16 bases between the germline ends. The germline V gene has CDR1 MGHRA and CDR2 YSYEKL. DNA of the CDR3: TGCGCCAGCAGCAAAGGGGAGGGGAAGGGCAATCAGCCCCAGCATTTT. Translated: CASSKGEGKGNQPQHF.

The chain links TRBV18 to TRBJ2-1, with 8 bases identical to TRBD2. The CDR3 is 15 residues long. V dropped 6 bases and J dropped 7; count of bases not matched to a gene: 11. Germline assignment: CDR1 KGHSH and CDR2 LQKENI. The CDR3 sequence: CASSPAGTSANEQFF. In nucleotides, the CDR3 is TGTGCCAGCTCGCCGGCCGGGACTAGTGCAAATGAGCAGTTCTTC.